The rows below give T cell receptor beta chains drawn from one sample of a study of blood T cell repertoires in COVID-19. Profiled with immunoSEQ multiplex PCR; TCRdb holds only in-frame clones, not every one. The repertoire holds just over 20,000 clones, with around 84% as singletons. The sequencing input was peripheral blood. These receptors were collected from a man aged 45-60 years with active COVID-19. CDR3s include the opening cysteine and the closing phenylalanine or tryptophan. The order of the fields is V gene, D gene, clone size, J gene, CDR3 DNA, CDR3 protein. A D gene is named only where the DNA matches it firmly. Clone size, where shown, is once, few, many, or a class for clones that have expanded.

v_gene: TRBV12-3/TRBV12-4; d_gene: NA; abundance: NA; j_gene: TRBJ2-4; CDR3nt: TGTGCCAGCAGTGCTGAGGGACTCTGGCCGTCCTTC; CDR3aa: CASSAEGLWPSF
v_gene: TRBV15; d_gene: TRBD1; abundance: few; j_gene: TRBJ2-2; CDR3nt: TGTGCCACCAGCAGAGATTCGGCGTCGGTCAGGGGGCCCACCGGGGAGCTGTTTTTT; CDR3aa: CATSRDSASVRGPTGELFF
v_gene: TRBV12-5; d_gene: TRBD2; abundance: once; j_gene: TRBJ2-7; CDR3nt: TGTGCTAGTGGTCCCCCCAGCGGGGGGGCGGGCGAGCAGTACTTC; CDR3aa: CASGPPSGGAGEQYF
v_gene: TRBV27; d_gene: NA; abundance: NA; j_gene: TRBJ1-1; CDR3nt: TGTGCCAGCAGACCCCGTGGGGGACAGAACACTGAAGCTTTCTTT; CDR3aa: CASRPRGGQNTEAFF
v_gene: TRBV6-6; d_gene: NA; abundance: NA; j_gene: TRBJ1-2; CDR3nt: TGTGCCAGCAGGTTCACCACCGGACAGAATGGCTACACCTTC; CDR3aa: CASRFTTGQNGYTF
v_gene: TRBV2; d_gene: TRBD1; abundance: NA; j_gene: TRBJ2-5; CDR3nt: TGTGCCAGCAGTGCGGGGACAGGGGATCAAGAGACCCAGTACTTC; CDR3aa: CASSAGTGDQETQYF
v_gene: TRBV27; d_gene: TRBD2; abundance: medium-sized; j_gene: TRBJ2-3; CDR3nt: TGTGCCAGCAGATCCGTAGCGGGGGGAAGCACAGATACGCAGTATTTT; CDR3aa: CASRSVAGGSTDTQYF
v_gene: TRBV6-4; d_gene: NA; abundance: NA; j_gene: TRBJ1-2; CDR3nt: TGTGCCAGCAGGCGTTCAGGAGGCGAGGGCTATGGCTACACCTTC; CDR3aa: CASRRSGGEGYGYTF
v_gene: TRBV4-1; d_gene: NA; abundance: once; j_gene: TRBJ2-5; CDR3nt: TGCGCCAGCAGCCGGGGGAGGCAGGGGGGTCGGGAGACCCAGTACTTC; CDR3aa: CASSRGRQGGRETQYF
v_gene: TRBV5-5; d_gene: NA; abundance: NA; j_gene: TRBJ2-5; CDR3nt: TGTGCCAGCAGCCGAGCCAGGGAAGAGACCCAGTACTTC; CDR3aa: CASSRAREETQYF
v_gene: TRBV4-1; d_gene: NA; abundance: few; j_gene: TRBJ2-1; CDR3nt: TGCGCCAGCAGCCAAGGTAGTGAGCAGTTCTTC; CDR3aa: CASSQGSEQFF